This TCR beta chain comes out of a study of tumor-infiltrating lymphocytes in primary liver carcinoma (TCRdb year 2017). Study-wide context: The five patients, three men and two women aged 30 to 69 years, had hepatocellular carcinoma (four) or combined HCC and intrahepatic cholangiocarcinoma (one). Samples yielded roughly 3.5 to 7.13 million productive TCRbeta reads; read depth did not differ significantly between tissue types. To link TCRbeta repertoire diversity to the local molecular phenotype, the approximately 23 tumor region samples were profiled with Agilent mRNA microarrays. The study combined TCRbeta repertoire sequencing, expression microarrays and whole-exome sequencing across five regions of each liver tumor, with adjacent normal tissue and blood. Tumors of the five patients were stage T1-T3 N0M0 with maximum diameters of 4.2 to 10 cm. Repertoires from technical replicates were highly reproducible, with mean shared-clone rates roughly 0.87 and correlation coefficients above 0.98. A total of around 35 specimens from 5 patients, comprising 25 or so tumor regions, 5 adjacent noncancerous liver tissues and 5 peripheral blood samples, were covered by TCRbeta repertoire sequencing. Paper-wide results and their limitations: Only roughly 8-25% of top clones appeared in all five regions of a tumor, which suggests that tumor-infiltrating T cells are spatially heterogeneous. The top 250 clones made up a significantly larger repertoire fraction in tumors than in blood (p = 0.039). Only four or five patients were included in the study, and the authors note that the findings should be validated in a larger study. Because the samples were bulk and unsorted, CD4+ and CD8+ T cell repertoires could not be compared. Only the TCR beta chain was sequenced, so true repertoire diversity is likely underestimated because unpaired alpha chains were not captured. Repertoire overlap was found to be higher between tumor regions (mean roughly 36%) than between tumor-adjacent (about 17%) or tumor-blood (around 14%) pairs, consistent with antigen-driven expansion.

As regards this clonotype: The antigen this receptor binds is unknown. This CDR3 is missing its conserved last phenylalanine or tryptophan, likely due to a read error. No DNA is shown, since the ends of the CDR3 on it are uncertain; the CDR3 is the one TCRdb lists.

Using a constant-region primer and ProtoScript II reverse transcriptase, TCRbeta-specific cDNA was reverse-transcribed from around 500 ng total RNA. The TCRbeta libraries were prepared through three rounds of nested multiplex PCR following a slightly modified ARM-PCR procedure. Multiplex TRBV1-TRBV30 forward primers and a Cbeta reverse primer were used in the first two PCR rounds, each of which was run for around 10 cycles. Sample barcodes and Illumina adapters were added in a final 25-cycle PCR using Deep VentR polymerase. Amplicons of 200-500 bp were gel-purified with a QIAquick gel extraction kit before sequencing. An Illumina HiSeq 2500 was used to sequence the TCRbeta amplicons with 250-bp paired-end reads. The authors' pipeline ran thus. Trimmomatic v0.33 was used to quality-trim the reads, and FLASH v1.2.11 was used to merge paired reads so that full CDR3 sequences could be recovered. V, D and J germline segments were assigned to the rearranged TCRbeta sequences by MiGEC v1.2.1b. VDJtools v1.0.0 computed clonotype statistics and Shannon-Wiener diversity indices. To reduce sampling bias, subsequent analyses other than the diversity analysis used only the 250 most abundant clonotypes in each sample. TCRdb took the public reads, trimmed them with fastp at Q25, ran MiXCR for clone calling and kept in-frame beta chains. Rows are unified per CDR3 protein, each entry keeping the most common DNA and genes. For this entry, the V and J calls and clone size follow TCRdb and not the study's own pipeline. The sample contains 50,000 to 70,000 distinct CDR3 sequences, about three quarters of them found a single time. Approximately 52% of the sample is in the top ten clones.

Total RNA and DNA were co-extracted from about 19-30 mg of bulk tissue with the AllPrep DNA/RNA mini kit, without cell sorting. Between late 2015 and March 2016, several patients in China with histopathologically diagnosed primary liver carcinoma had their tumors surgically resected. Patients had chronic HBV infection and were treatment-naive at sampling. Each tumor was sampled at five spatially separated regions: the superior, inferior, left-lateral and right-lateral poles and the tumor centre. Histological examination found more than 75% viable tumor cells in every tumor sample. Fresh tumor and adjacent tissue pieces were bisected, with one half stored in RNAlater at -80 degrees C and the other half sent for histology. From its first to its last residue, the CDR3 has 14 amino acids. Per the germline V gene (reference sequence), SGHNT is the CDR1 and YYREEE is the CDR2.

The sequence joins TRBV5-4 to TRBJ2-7. Sequenced sample: liver tumor tissue from sampling region 2. The sample's cell subset or site, from its label and the paper: tumor region T2, inferior pole. This TCR was sampled from a man in his forties or fifties with primary liver carcinoma and hepatitis B virus infection. The CDR3 is CASSWDYRPYEKYS.